These 12 T cell receptor beta chains share one sample of origin, sequenced in a study of blood T cell repertoires in COVID-19. Clones were sequenced by immunoSEQ multiplex PCR, and TCRdb holds only the in-frame ones, with some missing. The sample lists roughly 300,000 clones; 65% to 90% were seen once. Sequenced material: PBMCs or T cells enriched from blood (not recorded which). These TCRs come from a woman under 30 who had recovered from COVID-19.

V is TRBV19 and J is TRBJ1-2, with D possibly TRBD1 on 5 matching bases. CDR3 length: 11 amino acids. V shed 8 bases and J shed 8 bases, with 12 bases lying between them. Germline assignment: CDR1 LNHDA and CDR2 SQIVND (reference sequence). DNA for the CDR3: TGTGCCAGTTCCGGAAGGGGCGGCTACACCTTC. Protein: CASSGRGGYTF.

J is TRBJ1-5 and V is TRBV4-1; 8 positions match TRBD1. Germline trimming cut 5 bases from V and 7 bases from J; bases unmatched to any gene: 7. The CDR3 contains 14 residues. The germline gives CDR1 MGHRA, CDR2 YSYEKL. The CDR3 protein is CASSSRGLGQPQHF. CDR3 DNA: TGCGCCAGCAGCAGCAGGGGGCTTGGACAGCCCCAGCATTTT.

The chain joins TRBV4-1 to TRBJ1-1; D unclear. The CDR3 consists of 15 residues. V was trimmed by 4 bases and J by 1 base, leaving 13 bases between them. CDR1 is MGHRA, CDR2 YSYEKL, per germline. The CDR3 sequence is CASSPRFAWNTEAFF. CDR3 DNA sequence: TGCGCCAGCAGCCCGCGATTTGCTTGGAACACTGAAGCTTTCTTT.

The chain uses TRBV7-8 and TRBJ2-2; TRBD1 aligns across 7 bases. Germline values: CDR1 SGHVS, CDR2 FQNEAQ. CDR3 size: 13 residues. Losses at the gene ends were 5 bases for V and 5 bases for J; bases not matched to a gene: 2. For the CDR3, the DNA is TGTGCCAGCAGCAGGGGGCGGACCGGGGAGCTGTTTTTT. This codes for CASSRGRTGELFF.

Only a few counts were recorded for this clone. This chain links TRBV25-1 with TRBJ1-1; 8 bases map to TRBD1. CDR3 length: 13 residues. J lost 10 bases, V lost 0 bases, and 4 bases had no gene match. Germline-derived CDR1 and CDR2 are MGHDK and SYGVNS. CDR3 protein: CASSEYIGQGAFF. The DNA of the CDR3 is TGTGCCAGCAGTGAATATATCGGACAGGGAGCTTTCTTT.

V gene TRBV29-1 combines with J gene TRBJ2-1; 15 positions match TRBD2. J was trimmed by 7 bases and V by 4 bases; bases with no gene match: 8. The CDR3 has 16 amino acids. Germline V gene sequence: CDR1 SQVTM, CDR2 ANQGSEA. CDR3 sequence reads: CSVGTSGRAWFNEQFF. In DNA form, the CDR3 reads TGCAGCGTTGGGACTAGCGGGAGGGCTTGGTTTAATGAGCAGTTCTTC.

This clone has a handful of counts. The chain carries TRBV9 and TRBJ2-1; 7 bases are a match to TRBD2. This CDR3 spans 15 amino acids. Germline loops: CDR1 SGDLS, CDR2 YYNGEE. Trimming took 0 bases from V and 5 from J; bases not matched to a gene: 5. The CDR3 sequence is CASSVASGRHNEQFF. In nucleotides, the CDR3 is TGTGCCAGCAGCGTAGCTAGCGGACGACACAATGAGCAGTTCTTC. Full variable domain (rest looked up from reference TRBV9 and TRBJ2-1): DSGVTQTPKHLITATGQRVTLRCSPRSGDLSVYWYQQSLDQGLQFLIQYYNGEERAKGNILERFSAQQFPDLHSELNLSSLELGDSALYFCASSVASGRHNEQFFGPGTRLTVL.

The chain recombines TRBV27 with TRBJ1-1, with D perhaps TRBD1 (5 bases). CDR3 length: 14 residues. Looked up from germline, CDR1 is MNHEY and CDR2 is SMNVEV (reference sequence). V was shortened by 8 bases and J by 0 bases, with 13 bases between the two germline ends. The CDR3 DNA reads as TGTGCCAGCTGGGGGGGGATTATGAACACTGAAGCTTTCTTT. Protein: CASWGGIMNTEAFF.

The chain recombines TRBV6-5 with TRBJ2-3; 10 bases line up with TRBD2. Germline CDR1 reads MNHEY; CDR2 reads SVGAGI. V was clipped by 3 bases and J by 2 bases; unmatched bases: 2. The CDR3 is made up of 15 amino acids. CDR3 loop: CASSYLAGDTDTQYF. The CDR3 region has the DNA TGTGCCAGCAGTTATCTAGCGGGAGACACAGATACGCAGTATTTT.

This clone has just a few counts. V usage is TRBV18 and J usage is TRBJ2-7; D is possibly TRBD2 (6 bases). The length of the CDR3 is 15 residues. Trimming removed 3 bases at V and 3 bases at J, with 15 bases between. Germline V lookup: CDR1 KGHSH, CDR2 LQKENI. CDR3 loop: CASSPYSGGNYEQYF. As DNA, the CDR3 is TGTGCCAGCTCACCGTACAGTGGGGGGAACTACGAGCAGTACTTC.

The genes are TRBV7-3 and TRBJ2-4; no definite D call. CDR3 size: 13 residues. Germline V gene sequence: CDR1 SGHTA, CDR2 FQGTGA. V dropped 5 bases and J dropped 8 bases, with 13 bases sitting between them. The CDR3, as DNA: TGTGCCAGCAGCCACGACCCCCGGGACATTCAGTACTTC. This codes for CASSHDPRDIQYF.

The gene calls are TRBV7-6 and TRBJ1-5; D might be TRBD1 (5 bases). This CDR3 spans 21 amino acids. The V end was cut by 1 base, the J end by 7 bases, with 32 bases between. Germline values: CDR1 SGHVS, CDR2 FNYEAQ. The CDR3 region is CASSLVLGLSHSPLAPQPQHF. CDR3 bases: TGTGCCAGCAGCTTAGTTTTGGGACTTAGCCACTCACCCTTGGCACCCCAGCCCCAGCATTTT. Together with reference TRBV7-6 and TRBJ1-5, the CDR3 gives the full variable domain: GAGVSQSPRYKVTKRGQDVALRCDPISGHVSLYWYRQALGQGPEFLTYFNYEAQQDKSGLPNDRFSAERPEGSISTLTIQRTEQRDSAMYRCASSLVLGLSHSPLAPQPQHFGDGTRLSIL.